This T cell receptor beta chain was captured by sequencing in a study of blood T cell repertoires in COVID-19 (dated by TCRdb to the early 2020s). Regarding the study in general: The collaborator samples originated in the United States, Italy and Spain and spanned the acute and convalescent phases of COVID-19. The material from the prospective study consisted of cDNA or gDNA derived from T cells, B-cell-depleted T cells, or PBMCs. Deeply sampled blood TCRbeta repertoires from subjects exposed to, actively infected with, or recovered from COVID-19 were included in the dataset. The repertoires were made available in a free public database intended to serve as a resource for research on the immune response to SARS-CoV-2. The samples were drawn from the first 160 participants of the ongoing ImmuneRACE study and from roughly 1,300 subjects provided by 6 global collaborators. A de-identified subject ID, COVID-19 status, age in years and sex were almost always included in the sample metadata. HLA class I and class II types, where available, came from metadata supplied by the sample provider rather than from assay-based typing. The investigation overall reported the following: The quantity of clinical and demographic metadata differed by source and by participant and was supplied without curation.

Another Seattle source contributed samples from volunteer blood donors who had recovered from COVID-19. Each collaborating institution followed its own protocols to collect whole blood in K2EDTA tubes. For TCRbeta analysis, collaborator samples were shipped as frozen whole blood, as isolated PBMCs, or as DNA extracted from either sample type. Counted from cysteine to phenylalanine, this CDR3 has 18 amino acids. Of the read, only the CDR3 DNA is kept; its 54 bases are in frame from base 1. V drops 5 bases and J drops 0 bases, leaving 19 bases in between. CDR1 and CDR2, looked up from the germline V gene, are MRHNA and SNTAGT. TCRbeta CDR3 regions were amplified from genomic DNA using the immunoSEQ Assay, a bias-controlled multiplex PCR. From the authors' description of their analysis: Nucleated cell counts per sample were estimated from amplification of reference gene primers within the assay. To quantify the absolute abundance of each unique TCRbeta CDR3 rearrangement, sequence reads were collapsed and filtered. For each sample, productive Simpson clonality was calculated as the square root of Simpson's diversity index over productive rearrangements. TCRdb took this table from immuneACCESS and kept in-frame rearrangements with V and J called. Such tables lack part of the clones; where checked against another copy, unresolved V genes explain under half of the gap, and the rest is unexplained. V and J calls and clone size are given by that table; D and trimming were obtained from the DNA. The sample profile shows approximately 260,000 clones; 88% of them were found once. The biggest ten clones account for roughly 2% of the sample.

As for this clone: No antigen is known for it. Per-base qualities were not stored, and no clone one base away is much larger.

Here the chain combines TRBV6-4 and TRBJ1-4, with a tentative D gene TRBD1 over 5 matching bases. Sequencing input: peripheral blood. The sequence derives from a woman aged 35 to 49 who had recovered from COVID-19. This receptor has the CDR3 CASSRDFGGPATNEKLFF. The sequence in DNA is TGTGCCAGCAGTCGGGATTTCGGGGGTCCGGCAACTAATGAAAAACTGTTTTTT.